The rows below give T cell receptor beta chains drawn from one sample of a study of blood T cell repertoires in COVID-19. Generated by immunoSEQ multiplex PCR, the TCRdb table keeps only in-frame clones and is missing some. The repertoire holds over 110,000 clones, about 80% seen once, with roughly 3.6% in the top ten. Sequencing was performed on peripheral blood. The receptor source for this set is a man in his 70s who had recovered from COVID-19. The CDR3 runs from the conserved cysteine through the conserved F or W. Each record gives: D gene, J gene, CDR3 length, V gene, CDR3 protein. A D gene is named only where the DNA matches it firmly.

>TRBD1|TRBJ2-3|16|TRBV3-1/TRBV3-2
CASSHGTGGLADTQYF
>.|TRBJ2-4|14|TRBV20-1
CSASTGSAKNIQYF
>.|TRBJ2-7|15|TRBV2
CASGRQNYPRYEQYF
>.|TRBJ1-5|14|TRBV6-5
CASSYAGGGQPQHF
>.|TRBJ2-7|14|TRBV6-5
CASRSLWSSYEQYF
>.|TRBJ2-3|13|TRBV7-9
CASKPRSTDTQYF
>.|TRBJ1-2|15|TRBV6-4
CASSLTGQADYGYTF
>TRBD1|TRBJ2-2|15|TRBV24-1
CATNSGTGSGGELFF
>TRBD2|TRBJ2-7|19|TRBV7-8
CASSLGRQGSSGWLYEQYF
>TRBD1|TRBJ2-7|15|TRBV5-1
CASSQTGVYAYEQYF
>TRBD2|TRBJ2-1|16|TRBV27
CASSSWTSGRTSEQFF
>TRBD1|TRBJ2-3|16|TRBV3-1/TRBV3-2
CASSSNSRGQADTQYF